This T cell receptor (beta chain) was sequenced during a study of vaccination effects on CD4 cells after COVID-19. About the research overall: Participants got two doses of BNT162b2 or mRNA-1273 vaccine. Study-level results: In the late period after vaccination, infection- and vaccine-induced clones contracted markedly. Few convalescent patients were included, and no early post-infection timepoints were sampled.

Antigen-specific CD4+ T cells were first expanded with viral peptide pools by the ViraFEST assay and only then sequenced. Culture lasted about nine days before CD4+ T cell isolation. After two million PBMC were placed in each well, they were cultured with around 10 IU/ml IL-2 and 8 to 10 ug/ml peptides. The table lists this clone with a few counts. No antigen is known for it. Sequencing used immunoSEQ multiplex PCR; TCRdb keeps in-frame clones, though not all of them. The sample shows 20,000 to 25,000 clones, around 70% of them seen only once. The CDR3 contains 15 residues. Germline V gene lookup returns CDR1 SEHNR and CDR2 FQNEAQ (reference sequence). V lost 1 base to trimming and J lost 2 bases, with 9 bases between them.

The chain couples TRBV7-9 to TRBJ2-1; D is ambiguous. The sample consisted of CD4+ T cells from PBMCs cultured with HCoV-229E spike peptides, taken before COVID-19 vaccination. This clonotype was obtained from a human donor who received a COVID-19 vaccine. The DNA of the CDR3 is TGTGCCAGCAGCTTAGGGCAGAGCGCCTACAATGAGCAGTTCTTC. It specifies CASSLGQSAYNEQFF.